This T cell receptor beta chain was documented in a study of control samples from healthy donors and cancer patients. Germline-derived CDR1 and CDR2 are SGHKS and YYEKEE (reference sequence). V lost 7 bases, J lost 4 bases, and 16 bases stayed unmatched. The CDR3 runs to 17 residues. Some clones are missing from TCRdb's copy, which holds only in-frame ones; the method was immunoSEQ multiplex PCR. Of 120,000 or so clones listed, around 87% are singletons. This chain links TRBV5-5 with TRBJ2-2; 7 bases line up with TRBD1. The sequenced sample was blood. The TCR comes from a man aged 55 to 70 in good health. The CDR3 sequence is CASSESTGVVGTGELFF. CDR3 DNA sequence: TGTGCCAGCTCTGAGAGTACAGGGGTAGTCGGCACCGGGGAGCTGTTTTTT.